This T cell receptor (beta chain) was retrieved from a study of blood T cell repertoires in COVID-19 (dated by TCRdb to 2018 to 2020). General notes on the study: The collaborator samples originated in the United States, Italy and Spain and spanned the acute and convalescent phases of COVID-19. The prospective study material was composed of cDNA or gDNA derived from T cells, B-cell-depleted T cells, or PBMCs. Deeply sampled blood TCRbeta repertoires from subjects exposed to, actively infected with, or recovered from COVID-19 were included in the dataset. The repertoires were released in a freely available public database meant as a resource for research on the immune response to SARS-CoV-2. The samples were drawn from two sources: the first 160 participants of the ongoing ImmuneRACE study, and fewer than 1,500 subjects contributed by 6 global collaborators. Nearly every sample came with metadata listing a de-identified subject ID, COVID-19 status, age in years and sex. HLA class I and class II types, where available, came from metadata supplied by the sample provider rather than from assay-based typing. General findings and caveats noted by the study authors: Clinical and demographic metadata were provided uncurated, with the amount varying by source and participant.

The immunoSEQ Assay, a bias-controlled multiplex PCR, was used to amplify TCRbeta CDR3 regions from genomic DNA. The study's processing was this. Nucleated cell counts per sample were estimated from amplification of reference gene primers within the assay. Sequence reads were collapsed and filtered to measure the absolute abundance of every unique TCRbeta CDR3 rearrangement. For each sample, productive Simpson clonality was calculated as the square root of Simpson's diversity index over productive rearrangements. TCRdb re-hosts the immuneACCESS table, in-frame sequences only. Its copies lack some clones; in the studies checked, an unresolved V gene accounts for under half of them, and the cause for the rest is not known. V and J calls and clone size are copied from that table; D and trimming were computed from the DNA. The sample records approximately 50,000 clones, about three quarters of which are singletons. Roughly two fifths of the sample is taken by the ten largest.

Collaborating institutions collected whole blood in K2EDTA tubes following their own protocols. Collaborator samples were shipped for TCRbeta analysis as frozen whole blood, isolated PBMCs, or DNA extracted from either sample type. From cysteine to phenylalanine, the CDR3 is 16 amino acids long. The entry retains the CDR3 DNA only, 48 bases that are in frame from base 1. CDR1 SGHNT and CDR2 YENEEA are derived from the germline V gene. V loses 5 bases, J loses 1 base, and the germline ends lie 14 bases apart. Points on this clone: No cognate antigen has been identified for it. Base qualities were left out, and no much larger clone turns up one base away.

Material: peripheral blood. The sequence links TRBV11-3 to TRBJ2-2; a tentative D call is TRBD2 (5 bases match). The source is a man between 65 and 85 years old with active or convalescent COVID-19. The CDR3 here reads CASSPEGPMNTGELFF. The DNA sequence is TGTGCCAGCAGCCCAGAGGGTCCCATGAACACCGGGGAGCTGTTTTTT.